This T cell receptor (beta chain) was sequenced in a study of blood T cell repertoires in COVID-19. At the level of the study: The United States, Italy and Spain supplied acute and convalescent COVID-19 samples. From T cells, B-cell-depleted T cells, or PBMCs came the material, which was cDNA or gDNA.

The study recruited people aged roughly 18 to 95 years across around 23 US areas. Each recovered donor of Cohort 3 presented with two negative PCRs, clearance, or symptom resolution. Germline V lookup: CDR1 SEHNR, CDR2 FQNEAQ (reference sequence). The CDR3 is 16 amino acids. V was trimmed by 4 bases and J by 0 bases, leaving 10 bases between them. Measured with immunoSEQ multiplex PCR; TCRdb has only the in-frame clones, and not every one. The sample consists of 200,000 to 250,000 clones, about four fifths of them appearing once. Material for sequencing was PBMCs or T cells enriched from blood (not recorded which). The clonotype originates from a man in his sixties who had recovered from COVID-19. This chain uses TRBV7-9 with TRBJ1-6, with D possibly being TRBD1 (5 bases). The CDR3 bases are TGTGCCAGCAGCTCGGACAAGAGCTCCTATAATTCACCCCTCCACTTT. Protein product: CASSSDKSSYNSPLHF.